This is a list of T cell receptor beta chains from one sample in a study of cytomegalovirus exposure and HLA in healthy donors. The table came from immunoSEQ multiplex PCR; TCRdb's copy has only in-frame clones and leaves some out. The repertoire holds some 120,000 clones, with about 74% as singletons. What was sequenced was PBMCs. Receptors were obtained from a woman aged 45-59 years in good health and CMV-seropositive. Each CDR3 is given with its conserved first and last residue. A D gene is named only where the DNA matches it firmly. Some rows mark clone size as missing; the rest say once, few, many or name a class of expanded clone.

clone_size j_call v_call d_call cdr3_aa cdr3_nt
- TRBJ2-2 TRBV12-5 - CASGSQAGELFF TGTGCTAGTGGTTCCCAGGCCGGGGAGCTGTTTTTT
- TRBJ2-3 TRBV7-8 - CASSLGGGPDTQYF TGTGCCAGCAGCTTAGGAGGGGGTCCAGATACGCAGTATTTT
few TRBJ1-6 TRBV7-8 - CASSLREGDSPLHF TGTGCCAGCAGTCTCAGGGAAGGAGATTCACCCCTCCACTTT
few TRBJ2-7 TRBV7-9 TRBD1 CASSFPRGHEQYF TGTGCCAGCAGCTTTCCCAGGGGGCACGAGCAGTACTTC
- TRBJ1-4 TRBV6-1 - CASSVSSTGEKLFF TGTGCCAGCAGTGTTAGCTCGACAGGTGAAAAACTGTTTTTT
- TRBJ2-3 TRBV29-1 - CRLREQFPDTQYF TGCAGGTTACGGGAGCAGTTCCCAGATACGCAGTATTTT
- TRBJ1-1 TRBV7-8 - CASSFEGGEAFF TGTGCCAGCAGCTTCGAAGGGGGAGAAGCTTTCTTT
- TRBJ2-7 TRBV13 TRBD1 CASSAQGAPGYEQYF TGTGCCAGCAGCGCTCAGGGGGCGCCGGGGTACGAGCAGTACTTC
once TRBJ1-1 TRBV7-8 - CASSLGRGSTEAFF TGTGCCAGCAGCTTAGGACGGGGGAGCACTGAAGCTTTCTTT
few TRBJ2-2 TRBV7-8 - CASSAHRLLNTGELFF TGTGCCAGCAGCGCCCACCGACTCCTGAACACCGGGGAGCTGTTTTTT
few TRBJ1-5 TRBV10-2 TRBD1 CASSPTRGGQPQHF TGCGCCAGCAGTCCGACTCGAGGGGGCCAGCCCCAGCATTTT
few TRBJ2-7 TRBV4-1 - CASSRTIHYEQYF TGCGCCAGCAGCCGGACTATTCACTACGAGCAGTACTTC
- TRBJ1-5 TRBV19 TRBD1 CATADREARNQPQHF TGTGCCACCGCGGACAGGGAGGCGCGCAATCAGCCCCAGCATTTT
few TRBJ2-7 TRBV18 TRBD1 CASSPGQEDEQYF TGTGCCAGCTCACCGGGACAGGAAGACGAGCAGTACTTC
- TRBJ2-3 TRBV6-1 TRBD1 CAGARGSKTDTQYF TGTGCCGGAGCCAGGGGGTCGAAGACAGATACGCAGTATTTT
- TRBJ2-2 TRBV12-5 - CASGRDDTGELFF TGTGCTAGTGGCCGAGATGATACCGGGGAGCTGTTTTTT
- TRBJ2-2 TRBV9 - CASSVATTNTGELFF TGTGCCAGCAGCGTAGCTACGACGAACACCGGGGAGCTGTTTTTT
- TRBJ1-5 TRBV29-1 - CSVGARNQPQHF TGCAGCGTGGGGGCGAGGAATCAGCCCCAGCATTTT
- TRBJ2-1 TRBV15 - CATSRDDSKEQFF TGTGCCACCAGCAGAGACGACTCCAAGGAGCAGTTCTTC
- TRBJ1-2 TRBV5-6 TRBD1 CASSPDRGRSGGYTF TGTGCCAGCAGCCCTGACAGGGGGCGGTCGGGTGGCTACACCTTC
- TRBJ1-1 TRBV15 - CATSRDRVTPRAFF TGTGCCACCAGCAGAGATCGGGTTACACCAAGGGCTTTCTTT
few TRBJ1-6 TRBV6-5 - CASSNTGNSPLHF TGTGCCAGCAGTAACACAGGAAATTCACCCCTCCACTTT
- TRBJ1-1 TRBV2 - CASSESLNTEAFF TGTGCCAGCAGTGAATCGTTGAACACTGAAGCTTTCTTT
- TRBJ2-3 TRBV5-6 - CASSHGGDTDTQYF TGTGCCAGCAGTCACGGCGGGGACACAGATACGCAGTATTTT